Included here is one TCR beta chain sequence, with context. Its antigen remains unknown. The data derive from a study of CD8+CD57+ T cells in acquired aplastic anemia. General study results and limits: Patients and controls shared approximately 28 CD8+ CDR3 sequences.

The use of genomic DNA as template underpinned the TCR beta VDJ and CDR3 profiling. Via MiXCR, TCRdb re-called the reads, giving one row per CDR3 protein. The sample holds approximately 300,000 distinct CDR3 sequences, under 60% seen once. Sequencing was done on patients that had shown CD8+CD57+ cell expansion by flow cytometry. This CDR3 contains 15 residues. Germline loops: CDR1 MGHDK, CDR2 SYGVNS. The V and J ends lost 3 bases and 0 bases, in that order; junction bases with no gene match: 4. The sequenced sample consisted of sorted CD4+, CD8+, or CD8+CD57+ T cells (not recorded which) from PBMCs. The sequence came from a human donor with aplastic anemia. The rearrangement joins TRBV25-1 to TRBJ1-2, with TRBD1 identical over 7 bases. This CDR3 is CASSDRDRPNYGYTF. The CDR3, as DNA: TGTGCCAGCAGTGACCGGGACAGACCTAACTATGGCTACACCTTC.